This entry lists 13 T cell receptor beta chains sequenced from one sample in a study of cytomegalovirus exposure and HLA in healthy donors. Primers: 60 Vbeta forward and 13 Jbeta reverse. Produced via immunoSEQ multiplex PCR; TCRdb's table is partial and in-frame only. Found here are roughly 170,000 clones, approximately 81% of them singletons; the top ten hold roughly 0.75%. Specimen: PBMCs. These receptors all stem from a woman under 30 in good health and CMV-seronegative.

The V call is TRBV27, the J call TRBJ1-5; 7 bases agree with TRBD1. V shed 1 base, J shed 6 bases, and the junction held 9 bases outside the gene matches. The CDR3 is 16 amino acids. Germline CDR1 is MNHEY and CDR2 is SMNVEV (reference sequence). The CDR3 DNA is TGTGCCAGCAGTTTATGGGGGCAGGGGGGAGGTCAGCCCCAGCATTTT. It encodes CASSLWGQGGGQPQHF.

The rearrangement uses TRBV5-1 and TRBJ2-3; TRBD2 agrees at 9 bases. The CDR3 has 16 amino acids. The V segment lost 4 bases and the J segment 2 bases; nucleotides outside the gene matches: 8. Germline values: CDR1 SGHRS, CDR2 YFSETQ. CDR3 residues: CASSRRLAAFTDTQYF. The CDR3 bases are TGCGCCAGCAGCCGACGACTAGCGGCTTTCACAGATACGCAGTATTTT. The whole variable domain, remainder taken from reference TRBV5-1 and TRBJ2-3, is KAGVTQTPRYLIKTRGQQVTLSCSPISGHRSVSWYQQTPGQGLQFLFEYFSETQRNKGNFPGRFSGRQFSNSRSEMNVSTLELGDSALYLCASSRRLAAFTDTQYFGPGTRLTVL.

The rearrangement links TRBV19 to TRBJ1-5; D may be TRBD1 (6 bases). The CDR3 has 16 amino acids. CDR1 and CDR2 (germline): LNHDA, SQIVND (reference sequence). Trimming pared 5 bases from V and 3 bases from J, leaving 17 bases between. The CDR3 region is CASSPRRTALNQPQHF. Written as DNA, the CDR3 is TGTGCCAGTAGTCCCCGGCGGACAGCCCTCAATCAGCCCCAGCATTTT.

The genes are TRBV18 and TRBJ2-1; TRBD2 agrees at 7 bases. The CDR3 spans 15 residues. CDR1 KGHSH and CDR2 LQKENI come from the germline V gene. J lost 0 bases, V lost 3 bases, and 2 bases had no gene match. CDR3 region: CASSPRGSSYNEQFF. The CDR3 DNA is TGTGCCAGCTCACCGCGGGGGAGCTCCTACAATGAGCAGTTCTTC.

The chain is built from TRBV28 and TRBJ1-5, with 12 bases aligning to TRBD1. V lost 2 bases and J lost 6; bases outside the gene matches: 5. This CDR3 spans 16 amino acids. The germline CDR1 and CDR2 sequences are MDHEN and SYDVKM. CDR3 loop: CASSLGDRGQRQPQHF. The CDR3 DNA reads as TGTGCCAGCAGTTTAGGGGACAGGGGGCAGCGTCAGCCCCAGCATTTT.

CDR3 nucleotide sequence: TGTGCCAGCAGCTCTCCACGGACTAGCCGTCATGAGCAGTACTTC. The encoded protein is CASSSPRTSRHEQYF. The chain has TRBV11-2 and TRBJ2-7; 8 nucleotides line up with TRBD2. This CDR3 has 15 amino acids. From germline, CDR1 is SGHAT and CDR2 FQNNGV. V shed 4 bases and J 7 bases; nucleotides not matched to a gene: 12.

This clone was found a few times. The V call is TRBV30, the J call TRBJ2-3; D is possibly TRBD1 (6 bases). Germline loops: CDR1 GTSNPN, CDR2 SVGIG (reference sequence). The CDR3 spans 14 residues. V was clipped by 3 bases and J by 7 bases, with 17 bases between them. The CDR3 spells CAWRWGRGKNTQYF. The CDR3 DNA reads TGTGCCTGGAGATGGGGCAGGGGAAAGAATACGCAGTATTTT.

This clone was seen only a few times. The DNA of the CDR3 is TGTGCCAGCAGCCAGGGACACTATAATTCACCCCTCCACTTT. It specifies CASSQGHYNSPLHF. V gene TRBV6-1 combines with J gene TRBJ1-6; possible D gene TRBD1, 6 bases. The CDR3 runs 14 residues. Trimming took 6 bases from V and 3 from J, leaving 9 bases between them. Germline V gene sequence: CDR1 MNHNS, CDR2 SASEGT.

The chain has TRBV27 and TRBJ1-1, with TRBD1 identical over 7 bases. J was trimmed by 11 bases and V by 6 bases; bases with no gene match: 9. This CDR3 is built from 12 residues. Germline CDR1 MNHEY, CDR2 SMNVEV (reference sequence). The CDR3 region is CASRGQSSVAFF. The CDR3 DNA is TGTGCCAGCAGGGGACAGTCGAGTGTGGCTTTCTTT.

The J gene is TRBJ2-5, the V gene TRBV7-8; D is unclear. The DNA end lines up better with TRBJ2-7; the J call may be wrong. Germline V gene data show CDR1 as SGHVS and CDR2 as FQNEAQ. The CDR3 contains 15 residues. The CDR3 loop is CASSSGPTAGYEQYF. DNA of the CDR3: TGTGCCAGCAGCTCAGGCCCTACGGCCGGATACGAGCAGTACTTC.

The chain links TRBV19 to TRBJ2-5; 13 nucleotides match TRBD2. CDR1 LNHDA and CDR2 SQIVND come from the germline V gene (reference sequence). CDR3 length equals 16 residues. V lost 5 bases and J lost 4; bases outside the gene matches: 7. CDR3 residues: CASSVLGLAGVETQYF. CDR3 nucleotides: TGTGCCAGTAGTGTTTTAGGACTAGCGGGAGTAGAGACCCAGTACTTC.

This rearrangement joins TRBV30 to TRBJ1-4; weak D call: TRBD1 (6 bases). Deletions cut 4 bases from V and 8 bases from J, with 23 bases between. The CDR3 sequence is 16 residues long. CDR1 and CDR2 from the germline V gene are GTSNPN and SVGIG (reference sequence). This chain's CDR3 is CAWKGGSSPRREKLFF. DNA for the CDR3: TGTGCCTGGAAGGGGGGGAGCTCTCCTAGGCGGGAAAAACTGTTTTTT.

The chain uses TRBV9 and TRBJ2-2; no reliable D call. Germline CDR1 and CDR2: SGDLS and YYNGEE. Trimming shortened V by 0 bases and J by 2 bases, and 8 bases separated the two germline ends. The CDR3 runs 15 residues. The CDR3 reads CASSVAGHNTGELFF. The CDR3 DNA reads TGTGCCAGCAGCGTAGCTGGGCATAACACCGGGGAGCTGTTTTTT.